This is a list of T cell receptor beta chains from one sample in a study of blood T cells in healthy people across ages. TCRdb reprocessed the 5' RACE reads via MiXCR and lists one record per CDR3 protein. Altogether 1 million or so distinct CDR3 sequences are present, more than 35% being singletons, with the ten largest covering under 20%. Sequencing was done on a sample of blood. These TCRs come from a woman aged 60-75 years in good health. Both conserved end residues are part of each CDR3. Each record gives: CDR3 protein, clone size, V gene, J gene. The size of a clone is reported for some rows only, either as once, few or many, or as a class for expanded clones.

cdr3_aa: CASSYPGAGANVLTF
clone_size: -
v_call: TRBV7-9
j_call: TRBJ2-6

cdr3_aa: CASSSGTSGFSTDTQYF
clone_size: -
v_call: TRBV27
j_call: TRBJ2-3

cdr3_aa: CSVEGDRVYEQYF
clone_size: few
v_call: TRBV29-1
j_call: TRBJ2-7

cdr3_aa: CSVRGRPGTSNEQFF
clone_size: -
v_call: TRBV20-1
j_call: TRBJ2-1

cdr3_aa: CASSSGQDRETQYF
clone_size: few
v_call: TRBV28
j_call: TRBJ2-5

cdr3_aa: CASSQEGLAGALYQETQYF
clone_size: -
v_call: TRBV4-1
j_call: TRBJ2-5

cdr3_aa: CASSPDGNDQPQHF
clone_size: few
v_call: TRBV6-2/TRBV6-3
j_call: TRBJ1-5

cdr3_aa: CASSWLEEQFF
clone_size: few
v_call: TRBV5-6
j_call: TRBJ2-1

cdr3_aa: CASSVDVRPEQFF
clone_size: -
v_call: TRBV9
j_call: TRBJ2-1

cdr3_aa: CASSVGTSLSNEQFF
clone_size: -
v_call: TRBV2
j_call: TRBJ2-1

cdr3_aa: CASSRSGNAYEQYF
clone_size: -
v_call: TRBV3-1
j_call: TRBJ2-7

cdr3_aa: CSVVTGKDGYTF
clone_size: once
v_call: TRBV29-1
j_call: TRBJ1-2

cdr3_aa: CSAILAGVSYEQYF
clone_size: few
v_call: TRBV20-1
j_call: TRBJ2-7

cdr3_aa: CASSEPRDSYGYTF
clone_size: -
v_call: TRBV25-1
j_call: TRBJ1-2

cdr3_aa: CASSLRGAYSPLHF
clone_size: -
v_call: TRBV6-5
j_call: TRBJ1-6

cdr3_aa: CASSSRDSRADEQYF
clone_size: once
v_call: TRBV5-1
j_call: -

cdr3_aa: CSVASDRGWETQYF
clone_size: few
v_call: TRBV29-1
j_call: TRBJ2-5

cdr3_aa: CASSYRGYTEAFF
clone_size: -
v_call: TRBV6-2/TRBV6-3
j_call: TRBJ1-1

cdr3_aa: CASSYGTGGFYEQYF
clone_size: -
v_call: TRBV11-2
j_call: TRBJ2-7

cdr3_aa: CASSGARDNEQFF
clone_size: -
v_call: TRBV2
j_call: TRBJ2-1

cdr3_aa: CATSRTRTGSYNEQFF
clone_size: few
v_call: TRBV15
j_call: TRBJ2-1

cdr3_aa: CSASGRVGATQYF
clone_size: -
v_call: TRBV29-1
j_call: TRBJ2-3

cdr3_aa: CAWSSVSQLNQPQHF
clone_size: -
v_call: TRBV30
j_call: TRBJ1-5

cdr3_aa: CASTLGFGARNIQYF
clone_size: few
v_call: TRBV11-2
j_call: TRBJ2-4

cdr3_aa: CASSGSPNNEQYF
clone_size: once
v_call: TRBV7-8
j_call: -

cdr3_aa: CSARDLLGDEQFF
clone_size: many
v_call: TRBV20-1
j_call: TRBJ2-1

cdr3_aa: CASSMRGREYEQYF
clone_size: -
v_call: TRBV21-1
j_call: -

cdr3_aa: CASSTSGRTNLFYEQFF
clone_size: -
v_call: TRBV18
j_call: TRBJ2-1

cdr3_aa: CSVWAPSYNEQFF
clone_size: -
v_call: TRBV29-1
j_call: TRBJ2-1

cdr3_aa: CASSLGVGDKNIQYF
clone_size: -
v_call: TRBV5-4
j_call: TRBJ2-4

cdr3_aa: CASSWTGTTTYNEQFF
clone_size: -
v_call: TRBV7-3
j_call: TRBJ2-1

cdr3_aa: CASSVTGESYEQYF
clone_size: few
v_call: TRBV9
j_call: -

cdr3_aa: CASSGAGMIYEQYF
clone_size: once
v_call: TRBV6-1
j_call: -

cdr3_aa: CASSHGQDYGYTF
clone_size: -
v_call: TRBV5-6
j_call: TRBJ1-2

cdr3_aa: CASTADRGLDEQYF
clone_size: -
v_call: TRBV6-1
j_call: -

cdr3_aa: CASSLWTGGNEQFF
clone_size: -
v_call: TRBV7-8
j_call: TRBJ2-1

cdr3_aa: CATSREGTGYPYEQYF
clone_size: -
v_call: TRBV15
j_call: TRBJ2-7

cdr3_aa: CASSLAPGLAGDYEQYF
clone_size: -
v_call: TRBV5-6
j_call: TRBJ2-7

cdr3_aa: CASKPGTGGSPLHF
clone_size: few
v_call: TRBV7-6
j_call: TRBJ1-6

cdr3_aa: CSAVGGQGTDEQFF
clone_size: -
v_call: TRBV20-1
j_call: TRBJ2-1

cdr3_aa: CASSPGLQSRMQYF
clone_size: -
v_call: TRBV11-2
j_call: TRBJ2-3

cdr3_aa: CASSFRPGALSYEQYF
clone_size: -
v_call: TRBV6-5
j_call: TRBJ2-7

cdr3_aa: CASSEPGTSGREQFF
clone_size: -
v_call: TRBV25-1
j_call: TRBJ2-1